A single sample gave rise to the 2 T cell receptor beta chains below, sequenced in a study of T-cell reconstitution after alpha-beta-depleted transplantation in children. Preparing the TCRbeta library involved the use of unique molecular identifiers. TCRdb re-analysed the PCR reads in MiXCR, keeping a single row per CDR3 protein. The table includes approximately 350,000 distinct CDR3 sequences, about 16% detected once. The source was PBMCs, mostly from graft donor cells, collected 360 days after TCRalphabeta/CD19-depleted stem cell transplant. The receptors come from a male patient under 10 years old who had a stem cell transplant for acute lymphoblastic leukemia, so the T cells may come from the graft donor.

This rearrangement joins TRBV5-1 to TRBJ1-6; tentatively, D is TRBD1 (6 bases). Germline V CDR1 and CDR2: SGHRS, YFSETQ. CDR3 length: 16 amino acids. The germline V and J ends were trimmed by 0 bases and 9 bases, with 16 bases remaining between them. The CDR3 spells CASSLVGARTASPLHF. The CDR3, as DNA: TGCGCCAGCAGCTTGGTGGGGGCCCGAACGGCTTCACCCCTCCACTTT.

V gene TRBV11-2 combines with J gene TRBJ2-1; tentative D call: TRBD2 (5 bases). Trimming pared 5 bases from V and 6 bases from J, leaving 26 bases between. The CDR3 runs to 18 residues. The germline V gene has CDR1 SGHAT and CDR2 FQNNGV. The CDR3: CASSRTGPLVPPINEQFF. For the CDR3, the DNA is TGTGCCAGCAGCCGTACGGGCCCACTAGTGCCTCCTATCAATGAGCAGTTCTTC.